The sequence of this T cell receptor beta chain was determined in a study of blood T cell repertoires in COVID-19 (dated by TCRdb to between 2020 and 2021). Study-wide context: Collaborator samples came from the United States, Italy and Spain and covered acute and convalescent phases of COVID-19. The dataset comprised deeply sampled blood TCRbeta repertoires from subjects exposed to, actively infected with, or recovered from COVID-19. The prospective study material was composed of cDNA or gDNA derived from T cells, B-cell-depleted T cells, or PBMCs. The sample metadata nearly always contained a de-identified subject ID, COVID-19 status, age in years and sex. The repertoires were released in a freely available public database intended as a resource for research on the immune response to SARS-CoV-2. HLA class I and class II types, where available, came from metadata supplied by the sample provider rather than from assay-based typing. The samples were drawn from two sources: the first 160 participants of the ongoing ImmuneRACE study, and 1,200 or so subjects contributed by 6 global collaborators. General findings and caveats noted by the study authors: Clinical and demographic metadata were provided uncurated, with the amount varying by source and participant.

The immunoSEQ Assay, a bias-controlled multiplex PCR, was used to amplify TCRbeta CDR3 regions from genomic DNA. In the original analysis: Nucleated cell counts per sample were estimated from amplification of reference gene primers within the assay. Sequence reads were collapsed and filtered to measure the absolute abundance of every unique TCRbeta CDR3 rearrangement. For each sample, productive Simpson clonality was calculated as the square root of Simpson's diversity index over productive rearrangements. The immuneACCESS repertoire file appears here via TCRdb, limited to in-frame rearrangements. These files lack a portion of the clones; in checked studies, under half of the deficit traces to unresolved V genes, and the cause of the others is not known. That table furnishes V, J and clone size, whereas the DNA furnished D and trimming. The sample yields roughly 220,000 clones; 80% were counted once. The ten largest account for roughly 4.5% of the sample.

With regard to this clone: There is no known antigen for this receptor. No qualities accompany the bases; no much larger clone lies one base away.

Participants in the prospective study were aged 18 to 89 years, lived in 20 to 30 United States geographic areas, and enrolled through a virtual design. Cohort assignment in the prospective study relied on participant-reported clinical history from a screening survey and a study questionnaire. In the prospective study, whole blood, serum and a nasopharyngeal or oropharyngeal swab were collected from each participant by mobile phlebotomists. Prospective study participants could optionally give additional blood draws and questionnaires over a roughly 2-month period. Blood samples from the prospective study were shipped frozen or at room temperature prior to DNA extraction. The CDR3 spans 15 residues, from the cysteine through the phenylalanine. The DNA shown is the 45-base CDR3, in frame from base 1. Trimming removed 10 bases from V and 6 bases from J; the gene matches leave 9 bases unexplained. CDR1 MNHEY and CDR2 SMNVEV are derived from the germline V gene (reference sequence).

The sequencing input was PBMCs or T cells enriched from blood (not recorded which). The V and J genes are TRBV27 and TRBJ2-2; 12 central nucleotides agree with TRBD2. The source of this sequence is a man aged 25 to 45 with acute COVID-19. The base sequence is TGTGCCACCAAACCGGGACTAGCGGGTTCCGGGGAGCTGTTTTTT. The translation is CATKPGLAGSGELFF.